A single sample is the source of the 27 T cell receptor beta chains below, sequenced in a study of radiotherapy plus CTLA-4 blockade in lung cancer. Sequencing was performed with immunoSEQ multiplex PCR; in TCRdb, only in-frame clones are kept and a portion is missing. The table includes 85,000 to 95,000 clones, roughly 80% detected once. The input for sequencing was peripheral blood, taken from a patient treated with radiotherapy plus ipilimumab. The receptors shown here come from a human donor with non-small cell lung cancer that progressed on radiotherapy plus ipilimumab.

Here the CDR3 reads CASSLVQGRNYGYTF. DNA of the CDR3: TGCGCCAGCAGCTTGGTGCAGGGACGGAACTATGGCTACACCTTC. The rearrangement uses TRBV5-1 and TRBJ1-2; tentatively, D is TRBD1 (5 bases). Germline CDR1 reads SGHRS; CDR2 reads YFSETQ. Trimming stripped 0 bases from V and 2 bases from J, with 11 bases between. The CDR3 is 15 residues long.

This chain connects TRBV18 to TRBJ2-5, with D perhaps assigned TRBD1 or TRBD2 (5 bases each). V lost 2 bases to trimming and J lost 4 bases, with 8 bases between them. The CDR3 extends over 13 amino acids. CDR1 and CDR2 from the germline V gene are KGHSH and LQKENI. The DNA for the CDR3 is TGTGCCAGCTCACCATCGGGGCTAGAGACCCAGTACTTC. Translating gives CASSPSGLETQYF.

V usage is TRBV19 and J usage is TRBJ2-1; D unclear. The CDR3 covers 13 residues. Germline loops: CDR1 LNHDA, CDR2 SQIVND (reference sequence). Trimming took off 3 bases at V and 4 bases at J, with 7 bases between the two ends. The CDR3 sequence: CASSIGRYNEQFF. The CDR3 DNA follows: TGTGCCAGTAGTATCGGCAGATACAATGAGCAGTTCTTC.

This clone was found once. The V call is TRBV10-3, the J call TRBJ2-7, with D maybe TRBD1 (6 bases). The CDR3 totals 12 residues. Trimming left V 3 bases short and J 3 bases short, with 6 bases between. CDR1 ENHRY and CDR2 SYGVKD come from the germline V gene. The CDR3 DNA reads TGTGCCATCAGTGAACAGGGCTACGAGCAGTACTTC. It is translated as CAISEQGYEQYF.

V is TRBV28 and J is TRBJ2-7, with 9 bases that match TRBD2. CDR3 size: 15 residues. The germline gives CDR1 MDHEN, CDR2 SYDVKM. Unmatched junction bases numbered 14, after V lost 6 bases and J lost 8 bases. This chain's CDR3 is CASSSLLAGLFKQYV. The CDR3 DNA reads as TGTGCCAGCAGCTCCCTTCTAGCGGGGCTCTTCAAGCAGTACGTC.

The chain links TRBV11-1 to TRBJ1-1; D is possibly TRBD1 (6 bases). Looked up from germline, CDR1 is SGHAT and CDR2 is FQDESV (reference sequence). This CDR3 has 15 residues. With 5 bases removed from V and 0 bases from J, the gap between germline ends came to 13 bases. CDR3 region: CASSPVGGLNTEAFF. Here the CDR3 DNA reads TGTGCCAGCAGCCCTGTGGGGGGCTTGAACACTGAAGCTTTCTTT.

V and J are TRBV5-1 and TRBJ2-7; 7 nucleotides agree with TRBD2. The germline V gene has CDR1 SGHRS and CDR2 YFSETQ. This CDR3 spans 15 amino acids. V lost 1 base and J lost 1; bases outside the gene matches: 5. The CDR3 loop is CASSLSWEGSYEQYF. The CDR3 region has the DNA TGCGCCAGCAGCTTGTCGTGGGAGGGGTCCTACGAGCAGTACTTC.

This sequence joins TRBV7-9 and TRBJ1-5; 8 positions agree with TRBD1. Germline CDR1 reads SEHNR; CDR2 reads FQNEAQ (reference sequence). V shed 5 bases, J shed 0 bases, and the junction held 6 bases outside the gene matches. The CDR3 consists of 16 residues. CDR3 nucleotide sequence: TGTGCCAGCAGCATCGGACAGGGCGGTAGCAATCAGCCCCAGCATTTT. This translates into CASSIGQGGSNQPQHF.

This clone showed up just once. CDR3 nucleotide sequence: TGTGCCAGCAGCCCCTACCGACTAGCGGGATTTCCAGATACGCAGTATTTT. Its protein is CASSPYRLAGFPDTQYF. The chain joins TRBV13 to TRBJ2-3; 11 nucleotides line up with TRBD2. Germline CDR1 reads PRHDT; CDR2 reads FYEKMQ (reference sequence). The J segment lost 4 bases and the V segment lost 5 bases, leaving 11 bases of the junction unmatched. This CDR3 has 17 residues.

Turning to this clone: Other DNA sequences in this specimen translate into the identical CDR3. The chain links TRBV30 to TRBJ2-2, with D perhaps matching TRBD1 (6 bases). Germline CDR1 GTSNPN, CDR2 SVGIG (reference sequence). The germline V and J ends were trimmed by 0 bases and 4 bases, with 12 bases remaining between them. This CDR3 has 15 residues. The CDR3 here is CAWSVSAGVTGELFF. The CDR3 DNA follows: TGTGCCTGGAGTGTAAGTGCAGGGGTCACCGGGGAGCTGTTTTTT.

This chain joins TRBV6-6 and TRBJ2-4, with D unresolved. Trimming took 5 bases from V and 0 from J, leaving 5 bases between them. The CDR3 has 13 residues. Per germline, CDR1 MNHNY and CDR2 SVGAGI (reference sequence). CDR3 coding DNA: TGTGCCAGCAGTATAGAAGCCAAAAACATTCAGTACTTC. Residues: CASSIEAKNIQYF.

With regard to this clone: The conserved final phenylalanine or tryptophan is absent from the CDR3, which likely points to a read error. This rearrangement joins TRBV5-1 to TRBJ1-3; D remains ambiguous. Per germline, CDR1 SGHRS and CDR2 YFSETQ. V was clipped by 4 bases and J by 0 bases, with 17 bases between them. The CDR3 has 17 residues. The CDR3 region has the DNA TGCGCCAGCAGCCCGGAAGTGGCCGGGAACTCTGGAAACACCATATATTCT. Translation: CASSPEVAGNSGNTIYS.

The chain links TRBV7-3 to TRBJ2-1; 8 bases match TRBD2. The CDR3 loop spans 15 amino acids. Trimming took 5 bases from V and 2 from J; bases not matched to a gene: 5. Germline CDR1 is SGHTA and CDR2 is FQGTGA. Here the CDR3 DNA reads TGTGCCAGCAGCGTAGCGGGAAGGACCTACAATGAGCAGTTCTTC. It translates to CASSVAGRTYNEQFF. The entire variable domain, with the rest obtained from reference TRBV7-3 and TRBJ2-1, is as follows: GAGVSQTPSNKVTEKGKYVELRCDPISGHTALYWYRQSLGQGPEFLIYFQGTGAADDSGLPNDRFFAVRPEGSVSTLKIQRTERGDSAVYLCASSVAGRTYNEQFFGPGTRLTVL.

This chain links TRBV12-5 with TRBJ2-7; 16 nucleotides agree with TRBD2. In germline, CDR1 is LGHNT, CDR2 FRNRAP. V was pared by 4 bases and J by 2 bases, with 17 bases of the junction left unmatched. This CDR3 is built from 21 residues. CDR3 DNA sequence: TGTGCTAGTGGTTCGCCCCAAGGGACTAGCGGGAGGGCGCAAATTACCTACGAGCAGTACTTC. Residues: CASGSPQGTSGRAQITYEQYF.

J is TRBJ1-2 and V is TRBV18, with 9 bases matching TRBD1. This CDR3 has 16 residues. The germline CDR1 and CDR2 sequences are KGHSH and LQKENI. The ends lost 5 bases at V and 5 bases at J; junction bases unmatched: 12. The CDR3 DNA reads TGTGCCAGCTCAAACGGACAGGGGTTGAGTGGGTATGGCTACACCTTC. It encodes CASSNGQGLSGYGYTF.

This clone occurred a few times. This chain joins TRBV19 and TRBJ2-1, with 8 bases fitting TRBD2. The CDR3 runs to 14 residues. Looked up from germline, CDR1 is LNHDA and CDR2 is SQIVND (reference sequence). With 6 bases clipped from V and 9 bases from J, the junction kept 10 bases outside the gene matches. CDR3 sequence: CASSPGLAVSEQFF. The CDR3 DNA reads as TGTGCCAGTAGCCCCGGACTAGCTGTCAGTGAGCAGTTCTTC.

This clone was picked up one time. CDR3 bases: TGTGCCAGCAGCCCCCGGGACACCACTAACTATGGCTACACCTTC. This translates into CASSPRDTTNYGYTF. V usage is TRBV5-5 and J usage is TRBJ1-2; perhaps TRBD1 as D (6 bases). The CDR3 is made up of 15 amino acids. V was clipped by 4 bases and J by 0 bases, with 13 bases between them. Germline V gene lookup returns CDR1 SGHKS and CDR2 YYEKEE (reference sequence).

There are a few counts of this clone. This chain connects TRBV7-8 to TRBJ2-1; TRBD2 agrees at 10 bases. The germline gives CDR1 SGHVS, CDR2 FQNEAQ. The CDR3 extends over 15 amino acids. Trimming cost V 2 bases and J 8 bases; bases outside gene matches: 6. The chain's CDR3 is CASSLFTSGIYEQFF. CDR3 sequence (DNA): TGTGCCAGCAGCTTATTCACTAGCGGGATATATGAGCAGTTCTTC.

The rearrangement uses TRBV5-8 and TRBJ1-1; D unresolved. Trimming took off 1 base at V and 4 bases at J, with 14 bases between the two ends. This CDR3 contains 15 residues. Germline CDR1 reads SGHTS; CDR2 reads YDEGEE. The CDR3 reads CASSLTGRVGTEAFF. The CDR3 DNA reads TGTGCCAGCAGCTTGACGGGTAGAGTCGGCACTGAAGCTTTCTTT.

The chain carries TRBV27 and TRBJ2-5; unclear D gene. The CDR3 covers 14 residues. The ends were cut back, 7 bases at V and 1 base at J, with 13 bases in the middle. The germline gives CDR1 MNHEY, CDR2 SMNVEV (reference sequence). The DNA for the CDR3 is TGTGCCAGCAAGTCAGCGACCCTCCAAGAGACCCAGTACTTC. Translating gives CASKSATLQETQYF.

The CDR3 loop is CASGRDRALYGYTF. The DNA of the CDR3 is TGTGCCAGCGGAAGAGACAGGGCATTGTATGGCTACACCTTC. This chain links TRBV2 with TRBJ1-2; 7 nucleotides match TRBD1. This CDR3 has 14 amino acids. Germline V gene data show CDR1 as SNHLY and CDR2 as FYNNEI. With V trimmed by 8 bases and J by 5 bases, 11 bases remained unmatched. The whole variable domain, filled in from reference TRBV2 and TRBJ1-2, reads EPEVTQTPSHQVTQMGQEVILRCVPISNHLYFYWYRQILGQKVEFLVSFYNNEISEKSEIFDDQFSVERPDGSNFTLKIRSTKLEDSAMYFCASGRDRALYGYTFGSGTRLTVV.

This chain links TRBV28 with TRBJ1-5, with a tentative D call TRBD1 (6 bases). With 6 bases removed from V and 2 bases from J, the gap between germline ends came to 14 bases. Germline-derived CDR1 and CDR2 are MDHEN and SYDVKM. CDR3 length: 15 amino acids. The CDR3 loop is CASSPARGRNQPQHF. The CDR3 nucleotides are TGTGCCAGCAGCCCCGCGCGGGGGCGCAATCAGCCCCAGCATTTT.

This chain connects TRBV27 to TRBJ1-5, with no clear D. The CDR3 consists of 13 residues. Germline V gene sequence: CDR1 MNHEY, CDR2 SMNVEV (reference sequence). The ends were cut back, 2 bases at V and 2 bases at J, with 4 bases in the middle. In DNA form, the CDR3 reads TGTGCCAGCAGTTTAAGTGGCAATCAGCCCCAGCATTTT. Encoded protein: CASSLSGNQPQHF.

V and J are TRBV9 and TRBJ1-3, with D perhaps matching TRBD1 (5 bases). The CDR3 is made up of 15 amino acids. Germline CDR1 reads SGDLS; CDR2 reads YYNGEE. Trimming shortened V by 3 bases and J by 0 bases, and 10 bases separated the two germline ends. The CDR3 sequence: CASSGDRYSGNTIYF. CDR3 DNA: TGTGCCAGCAGCGGTGACAGATACTCTGGAAACACCATATATTTT.

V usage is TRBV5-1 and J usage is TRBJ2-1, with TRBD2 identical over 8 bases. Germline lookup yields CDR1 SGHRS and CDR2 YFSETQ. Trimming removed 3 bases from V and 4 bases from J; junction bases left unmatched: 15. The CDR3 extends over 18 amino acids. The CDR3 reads CASSWPELSGSAYNEQFF. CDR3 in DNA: TGCGCCAGCAGCTGGCCGGAACTAAGCGGGAGCGCGTACAATGAGCAGTTCTTC.

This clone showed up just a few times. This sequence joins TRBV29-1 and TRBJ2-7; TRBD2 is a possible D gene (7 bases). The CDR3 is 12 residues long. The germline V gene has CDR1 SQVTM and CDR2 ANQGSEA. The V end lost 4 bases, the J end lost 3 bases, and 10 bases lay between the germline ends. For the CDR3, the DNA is TGCAGCGTTGTAAGGGGGGGCTACGAGCAGTACTTC. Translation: CSVVRGGYEQYF.

CDR3 DNA sequence: TGTGCCAGCAGCTTTATCCCCGGGACAGACTCGAACACTGAAGCTTTCTTT. Its protein product is CASSFIPGTDSNTEAFF. This chain uses TRBV28 with TRBJ1-1; 7 bases line up with TRBD1. V lost 6 bases to trimming and J lost 1 base; unmatched junction nucleotides: 14. CDR3 length: 17 residues. CDR1 is MDHEN and CDR2 is SYDVKM in the germline V gene.